This T cell receptor beta chain was profiled in a study of T cells after yellow fever vaccination (dated by TCRdb to between 2018 and 2020). Study-wide context: The SMART-Seq v4 Ultra Low Input RNA kit was used to prepare libraries from fractions with low cell numbers. Blood was collected at multiple timepoints before and after primary and secondary immunization, and bulk PBMC replicates and cell subsets were isolated. To track T-cell clones before and after primary and booster YFV17D yellow fever vaccination, bulk TCR alpha and beta repertoires were sequenced longitudinally. Two healthy male donors, one aged 18 to 30 and one aged 30 to 39 years, made up the cohort.

The CDR3 holds 15 amino acids from the cysteine to the phenylalanine. CDR3 DNA only is kept here, 45 bases in frame from base 1. As regards this clonotype: Its target antigen remains unknown. There are no base qualities to consult, and no much larger clone falls within one base.

TCR cDNA was synthesized by 5'RACE template switching, through which a universal primer site and unique molecular identifiers were introduced. Priming of cDNA synthesis was performed from both the TCR alpha and TCR beta constant segments. Library amplification involved two PCR steps, and the second step added sample barcodes and sequencing adapters. Libraries were sequenced on Illumina HiSeq 2500 (2x100 bp) or NovaSeq (2x150 bp). Per the source publication's procedure: Reads were demultiplexed and collapsed into UMI consensus sequences with MIGEC, and V(D)J alignment was performed with MiXCR. Vaccine-responding clonotypes were defined with edgeR using replicate PBMC samples, requiring FDR below 0.01 and a log2 fold change above 5 up to day 15. Each bulk clonotype was labeled CD4 or CD8 based on which sequenced repertoire, CD4 or CD8, contained the clonotype at higher abundance. TCRdb's own reprocessing of the public reads used fastp at Q25 and MiXCR and kept productive beta chains. Each entry is one CDR3 protein sequence, shown with its most common DNA and genes. Clone size and V and J calls follow TCRdb, not the original study. The sample data list more than 120,000 distinct CDR3 sequences, and about 8% of these were observed just once. Around 0.73% of the sample lies in the top ten.

Study-wide findings and limitations: Because the study included only a couple of donors, the extent to which the findings can be generalized is limited. A small fraction of clonotypes showed up in both the CD4 and CD8 compartments, probably as a result of convergent recombination. After the booster, most clones that had expanded after primary vaccination were detected again (about 97% of CD4 and around nine tenths of CD8), suggesting broad maintenance of memory. Because abundant contaminating clonotypes from the bulk population could be contained in FACS-sorted repertoires, computational filtering was required. The secondary T-cell response was found to be weaker but faster than the primary response, with a peak reached on day 5 rather than on day 15.

Reading the label with the study, this specimen's treatment or condition is: live attenuated yellow fever vaccine strain. A standard Ficoll-Paque protocol was used to isolate PBMCs from peripheral blood. Dynabeads CD4 and CD8 positive selection kits were used to isolate the CD4 and CD8 T-cell fractions. TriZol was used to extract RNA from bulk PBMCs, from CD4 and CD8 fractions, and from dextramer-positive and dextramer-negative fractions. Sequencing used CD4+ T cells sorted from PBMCs, obtained 5 days after the yellow fever booster vaccination. The TCR comes from a man aged 25-40 years who received the YFV17D yellow fever vaccine. The receptor chain draws on TRBV21-1 and TRBJ2-1. TRBV21-1 is classified as a pseudogene. The DNA sequence reads TGTGCCAGCCCTCAAGGTAATCGATTACCGAATGAGCAGTTCTTC. It translates as CASPQGNRLPNEQFF.